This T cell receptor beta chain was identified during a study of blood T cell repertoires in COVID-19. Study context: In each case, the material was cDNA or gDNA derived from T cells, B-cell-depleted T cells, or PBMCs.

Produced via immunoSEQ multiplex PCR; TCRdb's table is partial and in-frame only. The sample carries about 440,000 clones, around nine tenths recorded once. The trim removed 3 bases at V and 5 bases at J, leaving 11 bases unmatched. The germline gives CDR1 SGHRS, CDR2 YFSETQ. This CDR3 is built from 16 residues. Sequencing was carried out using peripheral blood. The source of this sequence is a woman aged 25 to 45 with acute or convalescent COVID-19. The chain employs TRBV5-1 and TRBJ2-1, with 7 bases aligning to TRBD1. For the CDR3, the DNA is TGCGCCAGCAGCTCCTACTCGACAGGGAAGAACAATGAGCAGTTCTTC. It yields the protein CASSSYSTGKNNEQFF.